Each of the 18 T cell receptor beta chains below was sequenced from the same sample in a study of blood T cell repertoires in COVID-19. Repertoires were generated with immunoSEQ multiplex PCR, while TCRdb's copy carries only in-frame clones and drops some. Here the sample spans a few hundred thousand clones, approximately 87% being singletons. Sample: PBMCs or T cells enriched from blood (not recorded which). These TCRs come from a woman aged 45 to 65 who had recovered from COVID-19.

The rearrangement joins TRBV14 to TRBJ2-7; TRBD2 matches 9 bases. J was trimmed by 0 bases and V by 4 bases; bases with no gene match: 7. The CDR3 totals 16 residues. Germline V gives CDR1 SGHDN, CDR2 FVKESK. CDR3: CASSPDSRGGSYEQYF. The DNA for the CDR3 is TGTGCCAGCAGCCCTGATTCGCGGGGGGGCTCCTACGAGCAGTACTTC.

This chain uses TRBV5-8 with TRBJ1-4; D unclear. CDR1 is SGHTS, CDR2 YDEGEE, per germline. V was clipped by 4 bases and J by 5 bases, with 9 bases between them. There are 13 residues in the CDR3. The CDR3 nucleotides read TGTGCCAGCAGCAAAGGGAGGAATGAAAAACTGTTTTTT. Translating gives CASSKGRNEKLFF.

This rearrangement joins TRBV10-3 to TRBJ1-6, with D perhaps matching TRBD1 (5 bases). The ends were cut back, 0 bases at V and 6 bases at J, with 6 bases in the middle. This CDR3 is built from 14 residues. Germline V gene lookup returns CDR1 ENHRY and CDR2 SYGVKD. CDR3 region: CAISESQGNSPLHF. The CDR3 nucleotides read TGTGCCATCAGTGAGTCGCAGGGTAATTCACCCCTCCACTTT.

The chain carries TRBV4-3 and TRBJ2-7; D may be TRBD1 (6 bases). Germline V lookup: CDR1 LGHNA, CDR2 YSLEER. The V end lost 2 bases, the J end lost 5 bases, and 13 bases lay between the germline ends. The CDR3 extends over 14 amino acids. The CDR3 DNA reads TGCGCCAGCAGCCAATACGGACAGATCAACGAGCAGTACTTC. Translated, it gives CASSQYGQINEQYF.

The chain employs TRBV7-2 and TRBJ2-7; 9 bases are a match to TRBD1. Germline trimming cut 0 bases from V and 4 bases from J; bases unmatched to any gene: 4. CDR1 and CDR2 (germline): SGHTA, FQGNSA. This CDR3 contains 15 residues. Here the CDR3 DNA reads TGTGCCAGCAGCTTAGCGGGACAGGGTCTGTACGAGCAGTACTTC. It codes for CASSLAGQGLYEQYF.

CDR3 sequence: CASRQIQRGANTEAFF. The CDR3 region has the DNA TGTGCCAGCAGACAGATCCAACGGGGGGCAAACACTGAAGCTTTCTTT. The V and J genes are TRBV14 and TRBJ1-1; a weak D match, TRBD1 (6 bases). Trimming stripped 6 bases from V and 2 bases from J, with 19 bases between. This CDR3 contains 16 residues. Germline V lookup: CDR1 SGHDN, CDR2 FVKESK.

The V and J genes are TRBV2 and TRBJ2-3; TRBD1 aligns across 7 bases. Germline V gives CDR1 SNHLY, CDR2 FYNNEI. The CDR3 spans 16 residues. With 8 bases clipped from V and 4 bases from J, the junction kept 15 bases outside the gene matches. In nucleotides, the CDR3 is TGTGCCAGCTCACCCGAGGGACAGTGGTCAGCAGATACGCAGTATTTT. It yields the protein CASSPEGQWSADTQYF. The whole variable domain, remainder taken from reference TRBV2 and TRBJ2-3, is EPEVTQTPSHQVTQMGQEVILRCVPISNHLYFYWYRQILGQKVEFLVSFYNNEISEKSEIFDDQFSVERPDGSNFTLKIRSTKLEDSAMYFCASSPEGQWSADTQYFGPGTRLTVL.

The chain has TRBV28 and TRBJ1-2, with D possibly matching TRBD1 (5 bases). CDR1 MDHEN and CDR2 SYDVKM come from the germline V gene. V was trimmed by 2 bases and J by 4 bases, leaving 8 bases between them. CDR3 length: 13 residues. The DNA of the CDR3 is TGTGCCAGCAGTTTAGACAGTTTCTATGGCTACACCTTC. It is translated as CASSLDSFYGYTF.

This chain uses TRBV7-8 with TRBJ1-1; D is possibly TRBD1 (6 bases). Per germline, CDR1 SGHVS and CDR2 FQNEAQ. The length of the CDR3 is 15 residues. V was shortened by 0 bases and J by 3 bases, with 11 bases between the two germline ends. The CDR3 DNA sequence: TGTGCCAGCAGCTTAGCCGTACAGGGAGACACTGAAGCTTTCTTT. It is translated as CASSLAVQGDTEAFF. Looking up the rest from reference TRBV7-8 and TRBJ1-1 gives the full variable domain: GAGVSQSPRYKVAKRGQDVALRCDPISGHVSLFWYQQALGQGPEFLTYFQNEAQLDKSGLPSDRFFAERPEGSVSTLKIQRTQQEDSAVYLCASSLAVQGDTEAFFGQGTRLTVV.

The chain joins TRBV3-1 (or the pseudogene TRBV3-2) to TRBJ2-5; 15 bases fit TRBD2. The junction had 3 bases not matched to a gene; V was cut back by 3 bases and J by 4 bases. Per the germline V gene, CDR1 is LGHDT and CDR2 is YNNKEL (reference sequence). This CDR3 comprises 16 residues. CDR3 DNA: TGTGCCAGCAGCCAGGGACTAGCGGGGGGTCGAGAGACCCAGTACTTC. This codes for CASSQGLAGGRETQYF.

The V gene is TRBV4-3, the J gene TRBJ1-2; D not resolved. Germline V gene data show CDR1 as LGHNA and CDR2 as YSLEER. The CDR3 spans 12 residues. The V gene lost 3 bases and the J gene lost 5 bases, with 7 bases spanning the gap. CDR3 sequence (DNA): TGCGCCAGCAGCCACGGGATTTATGGCTACACCTTC. Amino acid sequence: CASSHGIYGYTF.

Only one count was recorded for this clone. The chain couples TRBV28 to TRBJ2-7, with TRBD1 matching over 7 bases. The J segment lost 4 bases and the V segment lost 5 bases, leaving 17 bases of the junction unmatched. In germline, CDR1 is MDHEN, CDR2 SYDVKM. CDR3 length: 17 amino acids. The CDR3 DNA follows: TGTGCCAGCAGTCCCCCCATTGGATCGGGACAGAAATACGAGCAGTACTTC. Its translation is CASSPPIGSGQKYEQYF.

This clone was recorded once. The J gene is TRBJ2-3, the V gene TRBV4-3; tentatively, D is TRBD1 (6 bases). V lost 4 bases, J lost 2 bases, and 10 bases lay in between. This CDR3 region has 14 residues. Germline V gene sequence: CDR1 LGHNA, CDR2 YSLEER. Written as DNA, the CDR3 is TGCGCCAGCAGCCCGGACAGCTACACAGATACGCAGTATTTT. This codes for CASSPDSYTDTQYF.

This chain links TRBV20-1 with TRBJ1-2; a weak D match, TRBD1 (6 bases). The CDR3 spans 11 residues. The germline V gene has CDR1 DFQATT and CDR2 SNEGSKA (reference sequence). CDR3 in amino acids: CRPHQGNGYTF. CDR3 bases: TGCAGACCGCACCAGGGGAATGGCTACACCTTC.

This sequence joins TRBV30 and TRBJ1-2; no reliable D call. Between the trimmed V and J ends, which lost 0 bases and 1 base, there was a span of 6 bases. Germline V CDR1 and CDR2: GTSNPN, SVGIG (reference sequence). CDR3 length: 13 amino acids. The CDR3, as DNA: TGTGCCTGGAGTGTAGCCTTTAACTATGGCTACACCTTC. It is translated as CAWSVAFNYGYTF.

V and J are TRBV28 and TRBJ1-6, with D perhaps matching TRBD1 (5 bases). Trimming cost V 4 bases and J 6 bases, with 7 bases left between them. The CDR3 covers 13 residues. Germline values: CDR1 MDHEN, CDR2 SYDVKM. This CDR3 is CASSYQGNSPLHF. In DNA form, the CDR3 reads TGTGCCAGCAGTTATCAGGGTAATTCACCCCTCCACTTT.

CDR3 DNA: TGTGCCAGCAGTTTGACTGGAAGCTCCTACGAGCAGTACTTC. Protein product: CASSLTGSSYEQYF. The chain links TRBV6-5 to TRBJ2-7; D remains ambiguous. This CDR3 is 14 amino acids long. Germline CDR1 is MNHEY and CDR2 is SVGAGI. Trimming shortened V by 4 bases and J by 0 bases, and 10 bases separated the two germline ends.

V is TRBV12-5 and J is TRBJ2-3, with D perhaps TRBD1 (5 bases). V dropped 6 bases and J dropped 5 bases, with 9 bases sitting between them. Per germline, CDR1 LGHNT and CDR2 FRNRAP. CDR3 length equals 12 residues. Here the CDR3 DNA reads TGTGCTAGTGGCCGCGACAGAGATACGCAGTATTTT. Its translation: CASGRDRDTQYF.